This T cell receptor (beta chain) appears in the sequencing data of a study of blood T cell repertoires in COVID-19. About the study: Acute and convalescent COVID-19 samples came from the United States, Italy and Spain. From T cells, B-cell-depleted T cells, or PBMCs came the material, which was cDNA or gDNA.

As handled by the study authors: Researchers report that nucleated cell counts were estimated from reference gene primer amplification. Using immunoSEQ multiplex PCR, the repertoire was profiled, and TCRdb retains in-frame clones only, with some absent. V, J and clone size are taken as reported in that table, and D and trimming were inferred from the DNA itself. The sample has 140,000 to 150,000 clones; around 86% are singletons. Trimming cost V 6 bases and J 5 bases; bases outside gene matches: 9. The CDR3 consists of 14 residues. Germline assignment: CDR1 SGHTA and CDR2 FQGNSA. The J gene is TRBJ2-5, the V gene TRBV7-2; 7 bases match TRBD2. Source material: peripheral blood. This receptor was identified in a man aged 50 to 60 who had recovered from COVID-19. The DNA for the CDR3 is TGTGCCAGCAGGGAGCCGGGGGGTTCTGAGACCCAGTACTTC. This translates into CASREPGGSETQYF.